The entry below gives a single T cell receptor beta chain sequence along with its context. The data stem from a study of blood T cell repertoires in COVID-19. Study details: The samples span acute and convalescent COVID-19 from the United States, Italy and Spain. The analysed material was cDNA or gDNA that came from T cells, B-cell-depleted T cells, or PBMCs.

Method: immunoSEQ multiplex PCR; TCRdb's copy keeps in-frame clones and lacks some. Here the sample spans 160,000 or so clones, about 84% being singletons. The CDR3 covers 13 residues. With 3 bases removed from V and 10 bases from J, the gap between germline ends came to 13 bases. Germline V CDR1 and CDR2: MNHEY, SVGAGI. The TCR sequence derives from a man in his forties who had recovered from COVID-19. J is TRBJ2-1 and V is TRBV6-5; TRBD2 might be the D (7 bases). Sequenced: PBMCs or T cells enriched from blood (not recorded which). CDR3 nucleotide sequence: TGTGCCAGCAGTTATCCGGGCGGGGGCGAGCAGTTCTTC. Its protein is CASSYPGGGEQFF.